The 17 T cell receptor beta chains in this list originate from one sample, sequenced in a study of technical replicates of blood from a handful of donors. Sequencing was performed with immunoSEQ multiplex PCR; in TCRdb, only in-frame clones are kept and a portion is missing. The sample has approximately 80,000 clones; 95% to 98% are singletons. What was sequenced was T cells isolated from PBMCs. The receptor source for this set is a human donor in good health.

The genes are TRBV9 and TRBJ2-7; 9 bases map to TRBD2. After removal of 2 bases from V and 0 bases from J, the junction contained 3 bases not matched to a gene. CDR3 length: 15 amino acids. Germline V gene sequence: CDR1 SGDLS, CDR2 YYNGEE. CDR3 DNA: TGTGCCAGCAGCGTGGTAGCGGGGGCCTCCTACGAGCAGTACTTC. Its protein product is CASSVVAGASYEQYF.

V is TRBV28 and J is TRBJ1-5; no firm D call. This CDR3 is 14 amino acids long. Germline-derived CDR1 and CDR2 are MDHEN and SYDVKM. Trimming removed 3 bases from V and 4 bases from J, with 10 bases in between. CDR3 loop: CASSFVQLNQPQHF. In DNA, the CDR3 is TGTGCCAGCAGTTTCGTACAGCTAAATCAGCCCCAGCATTTT.

The rearrangement joins TRBV9 to TRBJ2-3; D gene uncertain. The CDR3 extends over 15 amino acids. V was clipped by 0 bases and J by 2 bases, with 10 bases between them. Germline assignment: CDR1 SGDLS and CDR2 YYNGEE. CDR3 DNA sequence: TGTGCCAGCAGCGTAGGAGGCGGAACCACAGATACGCAGTATTTT. Its protein product is CASSVGGGTTDTQYF.

J is TRBJ1-5 and V is TRBV7-9; D unclear. Trimming left V 4 bases short and J 13 bases short, with 17 bases between. The CDR3 extends over 13 amino acids. In germline, CDR1 is SEHNR, CDR2 FQNEAQ (reference sequence). The CDR3: CASSSLRDLKQHF. CDR3 bases: TGTGCCAGCAGCTCCCTCCGGGATCTCAAACAGCATTTT.

This chain uses TRBV5-1 with TRBJ2-7, with D possibly matching TRBD1 (5 bases). CDR3 size: 12 residues. CDR1 is SGHRS, CDR2 YFSETQ, per germline. V was trimmed by 4 bases and J by 13 bases, leaving 18 bases between them. Written as DNA, the CDR3 is TGCGCCAGCAGCGGGCAGGGCGATCATTTCTACTTC. Translated, it gives CASSGQGDHFYF.

The chain links TRBV19 to TRBJ2-7, with D perhaps TRBD1 (6 bases). Germline V gene lookup returns CDR1 LNHDA and CDR2 SQIVND (reference sequence). This CDR3 contains 14 residues. Trimming shortened V by 3 bases and J by 7 bases, and 16 bases separated the two germline ends. DNA for the CDR3: TGTGCCAGTAGTATCGGGACAACCTCACGGGAGCAGTACTTC. Translating it yields CASSIGTTSREQYF.

The V gene is TRBV9, the J gene TRBJ2-7, with a weak D call TRBD2 (6 bases). Germline V CDR1 and CDR2: SGDLS, YYNGEE. The V end was cut by 0 bases, the J end by 2 bases, with 12 bases between. The CDR3 runs to 15 residues. The CDR3 protein is CASSVVGTPTYEQYF. In DNA form, the CDR3 reads TGTGCCAGCAGCGTAGTTGGGACTCCCACCTACGAGCAGTACTTC.

For this clone: Other DNA sequences in the same sample also yield this CDR3. This chain joins TRBV5-1 and TRBJ2-1; D not certain. Trimming removed 0 bases from V and 5 bases from J, with 12 bases in between. This CDR3 is 15 amino acids long. CDR1 SGHRS and CDR2 YFSETQ come from the germline V gene. The CDR3 sequence: CASSLGTRSDNEQFF. DNA of the CDR3: TGCGCCAGCAGCTTGGGCACGCGATCTGACAATGAGCAGTTCTTC. Full variable domain (outside the CDR3, taken from reference TRBV5-1 and TRBJ2-1): KAGVTQTPRYLIKTRGQQVTLSCSPISGHRSVSWYQQTPGQGLQFLFEYFSETQRNKGNFPGRFSGRQFSNSRSEMNVSTLELGDSALYLCASSLGTRSDNEQFFGPGTRLTVL.

The chain employs TRBV10-1 and TRBJ2-7, with D possibly TRBD2 on 5 matching bases. Germline V gives CDR1 WNHNN, CDR2 SYGVQD (reference sequence). This CDR3 has 13 residues. V was cut by 4 bases and J by 4 bases, with 11 bases left in between. This CDR3 reads CASSAFRGYEQYF. The CDR3 bases are TGCGCCAGCAGTGCGTTTCGGGGTTACGAGCAGTACTTC.

The chain uses TRBV7-7 and TRBJ2-1, with 8 bases aligning to TRBD2. The germline CDR1 and CDR2 sequences are SSHAT and FNYEAQ (reference sequence). The CDR3 is 15 amino acids. Trimming removed 5 bases from V and 6 bases from J; junction bases left unmatched: 9. The CDR3 protein is CASSHGLAQGNEQFF. CDR3 bases: TGTGCCAGCAGCCACGGACTAGCTCAGGGCAATGAGCAGTTCTTC.

CDR3 sequence (DNA): TGTGCCAGCAGTTTCAATAGAGAAAAACTGTTTTTT. This encodes CASSFNREKLFF. This chain uses TRBV28 with TRBJ1-4; D remains ambiguous. This CDR3 is built from 12 residues. CDR1 and CDR2 (germline): MDHEN, SYDVKM. V lost 3 bases and J lost 8, with 7 bases in between.

The chain combines TRBV5-5 with TRBJ1-1; D is unresolved. CDR3 length: 15 residues. Germline assignment: CDR1 SGHKS and CDR2 YYEKEE (reference sequence). The V end was cut by 1 base, the J end by 3 bases, with 13 bases between. The CDR3 nucleotides read TGTGCCAGCAGCTTGTCAATGCGCGGGTACACTGAAGCTTTCTTT. It codes for CASSLSMRGYTEAFF. Full variable domain (remainder filled in from reference TRBV5-5 and TRBJ1-1): DAGVTQSPTHLIKTRGQQVTLRCSPISGHKSVSWYQQVLGQGPQFIFQYYEKEERGRGNFPDRFSARQFPNYSSELNVNALLLGDSALYLCASSLSMRGYTEAFFGQGTRLTVV.

This chain joins TRBV10-2 and TRBJ2-7, with TRBD1 identical over 7 bases. The CDR3 is made up of 14 amino acids. Germline V gene data show CDR1 as WSHSY and CDR2 as SAAADI. Trimming cost V 4 bases and J 3 bases; bases outside gene matches: 6. In DNA form, the CDR3 reads TGCGCCAGCAGTGTCACAGGGGCTGGCTACGAGCAGTACTTC. Protein product: CASSVTGAGYEQYF.

The chain is built from TRBV19 and TRBJ2-2, with 8 bases that match TRBD1. After removal of 10 bases from V and 6 bases from J, the junction contained 7 bases not matched to a gene. This CDR3 is 13 amino acids long. Germline V gene sequence: CDR1 LNHDA, CDR2 SQIVND (reference sequence). The CDR3 nucleotides read TGTGCCATAACGACAGGGGCGGCCGGGGAGCTGTTTTTT. Translating it yields CAITTGAAGELFF.

The gene calls are TRBV7-2 and TRBJ1-2; D might be TRBD1 (6 bases). There are 14 residues in the CDR3. Deletions cut 3 bases from V and 4 bases from J, with 12 bases between. Germline V gene data show CDR1 as SGHTA and CDR2 as FQGNSA. CDR3 loop: CASSFWTDSYGYTF. CDR3 sequence (DNA): TGTGCCAGCAGCTTTTGGACAGACAGCTATGGCTACACCTTC.

This chain joins TRBV2 and TRBJ1-4; perhaps TRBD1 as D (5 bases). The V end lost 7 bases, the J end lost 4 bases, and 10 bases lay between the germline ends. The CDR3 runs 13 residues. Germline assignment: CDR1 SNHLY and CDR2 FYNNEI. The CDR3 DNA reads TGTGCCAGCACCCGGGGGTTTAATGAAAAACTGTTTTTT. Its translation is CASTRGFNEKLFF.

V is TRBV28 and J is TRBJ2-1; 9 bases match TRBD2. The CDR3 runs to 15 residues. The germline CDR1 and CDR2 sequences are MDHEN and SYDVKM. Germline trimming cut 5 bases from V and 4 bases from J; bases unmatched to any gene: 6. CDR3 coding DNA: TGTGCCAGCAGTGCTCGGACTAGCGTGTACAATGAGCAGTTCTTC. Residues: CASSARTSVYNEQFF.